Listed below are T cell receptor beta chains from one sample, sequenced in a study of technical replicates of blood from four donors. The method was immunoSEQ multiplex PCR; TCRdb's version includes in-frame clones alone and lacks a portion of them. The repertoire has tens of thousands of clones, roughly 98% of them found once; the top ten carry approximately 0.14%. Sequencing was performed on T cells isolated from PBMCs. Receptor source: a human donor in good health. The CDR3 runs from the conserved cysteine through the conserved F or W. A D gene is named only where the DNA matches it firmly. Expanded clones get a size class; other rows say once, few or many, or leave the size out.

TRBV5-1,TRBJ2-1,TRBD2,NA,TGCGCCAGCAGCTTGGGGGCGGGAGTGGGATATGAGCAGTTCTTC,CASSLGAGVGYEQFF
TRBV14,TRBJ2-3,NA,NA,TGTGCCAGCAGCCAAGCGGGACAAACGAATACGCAGTATTTT,CASSQAGQTNTQYF
TRBV9,TRBJ2-7,NA,NA,TGTGCCAGCAGTATAAGGTCGACAGTCTCCTACGAGCAGTACTTC,CASSIRSTVSYEQYF
TRBV5-1,TRBJ2-1,TRBD2,NA,TGCGCCAGCAGCGACGGGACTAGCGGGATTTACAATGAGCAGTTCTTC,CASSDGTSGIYNEQFF
TRBV27,TRBJ1-2,TRBD1,NA,TGTGCCAGCAGTCAGGACAGGGTCTATGGCTACACCTTC,CASSQDRVYGYTF
TRBV11-2,TRBJ2-7,TRBD2,NA,TGTGCCAGCAGCTTATTGGGACTAGCTGTTTTCAACGAGCAGTACTTC,CASSLLGLAVFNEQYF
TRBV10-2,TRBJ2-7,NA,NA,TGCGCCAGCAGTGAAATTCTCGACGAGCAGTACTTC,CASSEILDEQYF
TRBV29-1,TRBJ2-1,NA,NA,TGCAGCGTTGAGTGGCGGAGCTCCTACAATGAGCAGTTCTTC,CSVEWRSSYNEQFF
TRBV4-1,TRBJ2-4,TRBD2,NA,TGCGCCCTCCGTGCTAGCGGGAATCTCAAAAACATTCAGTACTTC,CALRASGNLKNIQYF
TRBV20-1,TRBJ1-1,NA,NA,TGCAGTGCTAGTAGTATTCCTGAAGCTTTCTTT,CSASSIPEAFF
TRBV30,TRBJ2-2,NA,NA,TGTGCCTGGAGTGTAGGGCGGAGGGCCGGGGAGCTGTTTTTT,CAWSVGRRAGELFF
TRBV28,TRBJ2-3,TRBD2,NA,TGTGCCAGCAGTCCTCCCCTCCGTGGCGGGGGACCAGATACGCAGTATTTT,CASSPPLRGGGPDTQYF
TRBV25-1,TRBJ2-7,NA,once,TGTGCCAGCAGTGAAGGGCCCTACGAGCAGTACTTC,CASSEGPYEQYF
TRBV27,TRBJ2-5,NA,NA,TGTGCCAGCAGTTTAAGGGGGAACCCTTTGGAGACCCAGTACTTC,CASSLRGNPLETQYF